The entry below gives a single TCR beta chain sequence along with its context. This sample was taken from a study of control samples from healthy donors and cancer patients. The repertoire was sequenced with immunoSEQ multiplex PCR; TCRdb's copy has only in-frame clones and lacks some. The sample lists about 92,000 clones; 82% were seen once. V gave up 4 bases and J gave up 5 bases; unmatched junction bases: 7. Per the germline V gene, CDR1 is KGHDR and CDR2 is SFDVKD. The CDR3 consists of 16 residues. The sequence was collected from a woman in her fifties or sixties in good health. The sequenced sample consisted of blood. V and J are TRBV24-1 and TRBJ2-3, with 11 bases matching TRBD2. The CDR3, as DNA: TGTGCCACCAGTGACAGACTAGCGGGGTCCAAAGATACGCAGTATTTT. This sequence encodes CATSDRLAGSKDTQYF.